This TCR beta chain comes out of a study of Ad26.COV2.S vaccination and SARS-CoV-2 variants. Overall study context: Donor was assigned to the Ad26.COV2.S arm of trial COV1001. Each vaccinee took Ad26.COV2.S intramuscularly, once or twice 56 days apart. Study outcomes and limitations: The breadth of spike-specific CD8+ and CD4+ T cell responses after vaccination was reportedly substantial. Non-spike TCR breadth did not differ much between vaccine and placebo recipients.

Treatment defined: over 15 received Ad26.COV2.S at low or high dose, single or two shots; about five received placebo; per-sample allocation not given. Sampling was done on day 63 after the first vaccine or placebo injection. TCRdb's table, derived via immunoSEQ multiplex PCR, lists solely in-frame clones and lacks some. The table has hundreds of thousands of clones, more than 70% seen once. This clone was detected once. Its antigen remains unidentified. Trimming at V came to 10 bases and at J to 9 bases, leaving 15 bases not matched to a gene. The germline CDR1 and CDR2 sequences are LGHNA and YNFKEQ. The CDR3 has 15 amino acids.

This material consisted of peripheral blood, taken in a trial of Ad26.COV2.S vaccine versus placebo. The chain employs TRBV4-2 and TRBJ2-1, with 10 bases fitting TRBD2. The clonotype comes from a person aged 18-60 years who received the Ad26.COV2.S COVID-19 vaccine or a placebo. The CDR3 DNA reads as TGTGCCACCCAGTCTTCCAGCGGGGGGGCGGGTGAGCAGTTCTTC. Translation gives CATQSSSGGAGEQFF.